The clone carrying this TCR beta chain was picked up one time. Data came from immunoSEQ multiplex PCR; TCRdb stores just in-frame clones and leaves some out. The profile shows around 69,000 clones, about 86% of them singletons. The CDR3 is 18 residues long. V lost 1 base, J lost 0 bases, and 9 bases stayed unmatched. Germline CDR1 and CDR2: LGHNA and YNFKEQ. This entry belongs to a study of OX40 agonist ivuxolimab in advanced cancers. Overall study context: The patients' treatment was ivuxolimab, an agonistic anti-OX40 (CD134) antibody. Aged 23 to 79 with a mean of 60 years, they were about 83% male.

With autoimmune disease history or systemic immunosuppression, patients were excluded. The material sequenced was CD4+ or CD8+ T cells sorted from blood, taken in a trial of the OX40 agonist ivuxolimab. The sequence came from an adult with an advanced solid tumor such as melanoma, head and neck, liver or kidney cancer. The genes are TRBV4-2 and TRBJ2-1, with 7 bases lining up with TRBD2. For the CDR3, the DNA is TGTGCCAGCAGCCAAGTCTCTAGCGGAGCGAGCTCCTACAATGAGCAGTTCTTC. Translating it yields CASSQVSSGASSYNEQFF.